The 29 T cell receptor beta chains reported below all come from one sample, sequenced in a study of OX40 agonist ivuxolimab in advanced cancers. Profiling relied on immunoSEQ multiplex PCR, and the TCRdb table lists in-frame clones only, not all of them. In the table there are 50,000 to 70,000 clones, roughly 83% of which are singletons. This material consisted of CD4+ or CD8+ T cells sorted from blood, taken in a trial of the OX40 agonist ivuxolimab. These receptors originate from an adult with an advanced solid tumor such as melanoma, head and neck, liver or kidney cancer.

The J gene is TRBJ2-7, the V gene TRBV9; no firm D call. The V gene lost 0 bases and the J gene lost 3 bases, with 13 bases spanning the gap. Germline V gene data show CDR1 as SGDLS and CDR2 as YYNGEE. The CDR3 is 15 residues long. The CDR3 sequence: CASSVGQPDLYEQYF. Written as DNA, the CDR3 is TGTGCCAGCAGCGTAGGGCAGCCGGACCTCTACGAGCAGTACTTC.

V is TRBV6-5 and J is TRBJ2-7, with 7 bases identical to TRBD2. V lost 6 bases to trimming and J lost 2 bases; unmatched junction nucleotides: 1. The CDR3 extends over 12 amino acids. Germline V lookup: CDR1 MNHEY, CDR2 SVGAGI. The CDR3 nucleotides read TGTGCCAGCAGGGGACTACCCTACGAGCAGTACTTC. As protein: CASRGLPYEQYF.

The sample holds one count of this clone. The identical CDR3 is also encoded by other nucleotide sequences in the sample. The chain is built from TRBV5-6 and TRBJ2-5; D uncertain. Trimming took off 1 base at V and 5 bases at J, with 3 bases between the two ends. The CDR3 has 11 residues. Germline-derived CDR1 and CDR2 are SGHDT and YYEEEE. CDR3 sequence reads: CASSLRETQYF. CDR3 bases: TGTGCCAGCAGCTTGAGGGAGACCCAGTACTTC.

The chain recombines TRBV7-3 with TRBJ2-5; D remains ambiguous. This CDR3 spans 13 amino acids. V was cut by 8 bases and J by 4 bases, with 14 bases left in between. Germline CDR1 reads SGHTA; CDR2 reads FQGTGA. CDR3 loop: CASSPGSRETQYF. The CDR3 DNA follows: TGTGCCAGCTCTCCGGGTAGTCGAGAGACCCAGTACTTC.

The chain carries TRBV5-4 and TRBJ2-1; 9 positions match TRBD1. CDR3 length equals 15 residues. The V segment lost 3 bases and the J segment 7 bases; nucleotides outside the gene matches: 8. Germline V gene sequence: CDR1 SGHNT, CDR2 YYREEE (reference sequence). Here the CDR3 DNA reads TGTGCCAGCAGCTCCGGGACAGGGTTCTTAAATGAGCAGTTCTTC. This translates into CASSSGTGFLNEQFF.

The chain is built from TRBV5-1 and TRBJ1-5, with D unclear. The length of the CDR3 is 15 residues. CDR1 is SGHRS, CDR2 YFSETQ, per germline. The V end was cut by 7 bases, the J end by 0 bases, with 14 bases between. The CDR3 sequence: CASSWTGDSNQPQHF. CDR3 in DNA: TGCGCCAGCTCTTGGACTGGGGATAGCAATCAGCCCCAGCATTTT.

This clone appeared once. This rearrangement joins TRBV9 to TRBJ2-3; either TRBD1 or TRBD2 may fit D (5 bases each). The germline V and J ends were trimmed by 0 bases and 6 bases, with 14 bases remaining between them. The CDR3 spans 15 residues. Germline lookup yields CDR1 SGDLS and CDR2 YYNGEE. The CDR3 loop is CASSVVGTPGDTQYF. The CDR3 DNA sequence: TGTGCCAGCAGCGTAGTTGGGACCCCCGGGGATACGCAGTATTTT.

The V call is TRBV7-2, the J call TRBJ2-1; the match to TRBD2 covers 8 bases. The V segment lost 6 bases and the J segment 4 bases; nucleotides outside the gene matches: 11. The CDR3 sequence is 16 residues long. CDR1 and CDR2 (germline): SGHTA, FQGNSA. CDR3 residues: CASSLTGTSKYNEQFF. The CDR3 nucleotides are TGTGCCAGCAGTTTGACCGGGACTAGTAAGTACAATGAGCAGTTCTTC.

CDR3 in DNA: TGTGCCAGCAGCTCCGAGCGGGGCACGAACACCGGGGAGCTGTTTTTT. This gives the protein CASSSERGTNTGELFF. The J gene is TRBJ2-2, the V gene TRBV7-3, with TRBD2 matching 7 bases. Germline-derived CDR1 and CDR2 are SGHTA and FQGTGA. The CDR3 runs 16 residues. Trimming removed 4 bases from V and 0 bases from J; junction bases left unmatched: 5.

This clone was observed once. This chain links TRBV6-6 with TRBJ2-7, with 14 bases matching TRBD2. Germline V gene lookup returns CDR1 MNHNY and CDR2 SVGAGI (reference sequence). The junction had 4 bases not matched to a gene; V was cut back by 4 bases and J by 5 bases. The CDR3 covers 15 residues. The CDR3 region is CASSSGTSGSDEQYF. The CDR3 DNA reads TGTGCCAGCAGTTCCGGGACTAGCGGGAGCGACGAGCAGTACTTC.

The gene calls are TRBV25-1 and TRBJ2-1; 16 bases match TRBD2. This CDR3 contains 15 residues. V gave up 3 bases and J gave up 16 bases; unmatched junction bases: 9. CDR1 is MGHDK, CDR2 SYGVNS, per germline. The CDR3 protein is CASSDSGTSGGAHFF. CDR3 coding DNA: TGTGCCAGCAGTGATTCCGGGACTAGCGGGGGGGCCCATTTCTTC.

This clone was counted a single time. The V call is TRBV30, the J call TRBJ2-7; possible D gene TRBD1, 5 bases. Looked up from germline, CDR1 is GTSNPN and CDR2 is SVGIG (reference sequence). CDR3 length equals 14 residues. V lost 2 bases and J 2 bases, leaving 13 bases between the germline ends. DNA for the CDR3: TGTGCCTGGAGTCCCATCGACAGAACCTACGAGCAGTACTTC. Protein product: CAWSPIDRTYEQYF.

This sequence joins TRBV9 and TRBJ2-7, with 10 bases lining up with TRBD1. V lost 3 bases, J lost 5 bases, and 8 bases stayed unmatched. Germline assignment: CDR1 SGDLS and CDR2 YYNGEE. The CDR3 length is 15 residues. The CDR3 nucleotides read TGTGCCAGCAGCGGACCCGGGACAGGGGTCGACGAGCAGTACTTC. Its protein is CASSGPGTGVDEQYF.

The rearrangement uses TRBV5-4 and TRBJ2-3; 7 bases align to TRBD2. The V gene end was trimmed by 0 bases and the J gene end by 1 base; junction bases not matched to a gene: 2. There are 15 residues in the CDR3. CDR1 is SGHNT and CDR2 is YYREEE in the germline V gene (reference sequence). The CDR3 DNA is TGTGCCAGCAGCTTGGGGCTAGCGGGCACAGATACGCAGTATTTT. This codes for CASSLGLAGTDTQYF.

The chain links TRBV2 to TRBJ1-1; unclear D gene. In germline, CDR1 is SNHLY, CDR2 FYNNEI. Trimming took off 1 base at V and 4 bases at J, with 10 bases between the two ends. There are 14 residues in the CDR3. Here the CDR3 DNA reads TGTGCCAGCAGTGAAGAACCACTGGGCACTGAAGCTTTCTTT. Translated: CASSEEPLGTEAFF.

V and J are TRBV9 and TRBJ2-5; 8 positions match TRBD2. Germline V gives CDR1 SGDLS, CDR2 YYNGEE. The CDR3 has 18 residues. V shed 0 bases and J 2 bases; nucleotides not matched to a gene: 12. The CDR3 DNA reads as TGTGCCAGCAGCGTAGAAGGGAGCGGGGGTCTCAAACAAGAGACCCAGTACTTC. Protein product: CASSVEGSGGLKQETQYF.

This chain joins TRBV7-9 and TRBJ2-3; 13 bases are shared with TRBD2. The CDR3 runs to 16 residues. Germline V gene data show CDR1 as SEHNR and CDR2 as FQNEAQ (reference sequence). V was pared by 7 bases and J by 2 bases, with 6 bases of the junction left unmatched. This CDR3 reads CASTFGTSGVTDTQYF. In nucleotides, the CDR3 is TGTGCCAGCACTTTCGGGACTAGCGGGGTCACAGATACGCAGTATTTT.

V usage is TRBV6-1 and J usage is TRBJ2-3; 7 bases line up with TRBD1. CDR1 MNHNS and CDR2 SASEGT come from the germline V gene. This CDR3 comprises 19 residues. Trimming took 3 bases from V and 5 from J; bases not matched to a gene: 20. The CDR3 nucleotides are TGTGCCAGCAGTGACCAAATACTGTACAGGGGACGCTACGGAGATACGCAGTATTTT. This gives the protein CASSDQILYRGRYGDTQYF.

This rearrangement joins TRBV5-1 to TRBJ1-1; D not resolved. Germline V gene data show CDR1 as SGHRS and CDR2 as YFSETQ. V lost 0 bases and J lost 1, with 7 bases in between. CDR3 length equals 14 residues. CDR3 amino acids: CASSLDSGNTEAFF. The DNA for the CDR3 is TGCGCCAGCAGCTTGGACAGTGGGAACACTGAAGCTTTCTTT.

This clone has only a few counts. The chain employs TRBV28 and TRBJ1-5; unclear D gene. Germline CDR1 MDHEN, CDR2 SYDVKM. This CDR3 contains 13 residues. With 4 bases removed from V and 0 bases from J, the gap between germline ends came to 4 bases. CDR3 DNA sequence: TGTGCCAGCAGTTCGAATAGCAATCAGCCCCAGCATTTT. Protein sequence: CASSSNSNQPQHF. Together with reference TRBV28 and TRBJ1-5, the CDR3 gives the full variable domain: DVKVTQSSRYLVKRTGEKVFLECVQDMDHENMFWYRQDPGLGLRLIYFSYDVKMKEKGDIPEGYSVSREKKERFSLILESASTNQTSMYLCASSSNSNQPQHFGDGTRLSIL.

The V call is TRBV6-5, the J call TRBJ1-2, with D maybe TRBD1 (5 bases). V was cut by 0 bases and J by 6 bases, with 14 bases left in between. The CDR3 runs 15 residues. Germline lookup yields CDR1 MNHEY and CDR2 SVGAGI. CDR3 sequence: CASSYSGRASHGYTF. The CDR3 DNA is TGTGCCAGCAGTTACTCGGGCAGGGCATCGCATGGCTACACCTTC.

There are a few counts of this clone. The chain joins TRBV4-2 to TRBJ1-1; D is uncertain. This CDR3 has 12 residues. Trimming took 0 bases from V and 5 from J, leaving 4 bases between them. Looked up from germline, CDR1 is LGHNA and CDR2 is YNFKEQ. The CDR3 bases are TGTGCCAGCAGCCAAGACCAGACTGAAGCTTTCTTT. Amino acid sequence: CASSQDQTEAFF.

The chain recombines TRBV4-2 with TRBJ1-1, with D perhaps TRBD1 (6 bases). The germline V gene has CDR1 LGHNA and CDR2 YNFKEQ. The V end lost 0 bases, the J end lost 6 bases, and 11 bases lay between the germline ends. The CDR3 covers 14 residues. This CDR3 is CASSQDGGGSEAFF. CDR3 bases: TGTGCCAGCAGCCAAGATGGAGGGGGGTCTGAAGCTTTCTTT.

This clone appeared a single time. The V gene is TRBV11-2, the J gene TRBJ2-1; 7 bases are shared with TRBD1. Germline V gives CDR1 SGHAT, CDR2 FQNNGV. The V and J ends lost 2 bases and 1 base, in that order; junction bases with no gene match: 8. The CDR3 is 17 residues long. The CDR3 DNA sequence: TGTGCCAGCAGCTTACTTAGACAGGGCGGTTCCTACAATGAGCAGTTCTTC. The encoded protein is CASSLLRQGGSYNEQFF.

V usage is TRBV28 and J usage is TRBJ1-6; D call uncertain. V shed 8 bases and J shed 0 bases, with 17 bases lying between them. Germline values: CDR1 MDHEN, CDR2 SYDVKM. The CDR3 is 17 residues long. CDR3 DNA sequence: TGTGCCAGCGGCGGGTTAGTCCGGAGCTCCTATAATTCACCCCTCCACTTT. Its translation is CASGGLVRSSYNSPLHF.

The chain employs TRBV11-3 and TRBJ1-1; 7 bases are a match to TRBD1. The length of the CDR3 is 20 residues. Trimming at V came to 2 bases and at J to 2 bases, leaving 20 bases not matched to a gene. Germline-derived CDR1 and CDR2 are SGHNT and YENEEA. The CDR3 bases are TGTGCCAGCAGCTTACCCTTTTACTCAGCCCCGGGACAGCAAAACACTGAAGCTTTCTTT. Its protein is CASSLPFYSAPGQQNTEAFF.

The rearrangement joins TRBV6-1 to TRBJ2-3, with 8 bases matching TRBD2. With V trimmed by 1 base and J by 6 bases, 9 bases remained unmatched. The CDR3 consists of 16 residues. Germline V gives CDR1 MNHNS, CDR2 SASEGT. CDR3 bases: TGTGCCAGCAGTGAAGGTCGGGGGGGGCCGCGGGATACGCAGTATTTT. It translates to CASSEGRGGPRDTQYF.

The J gene is TRBJ1-5, the V gene TRBV6-1; D remains unclear. Between the trimmed V and J ends, which lost 3 bases and 9 bases, there was a span of 12 bases. This CDR3 region has 13 residues. Germline-derived CDR1 and CDR2 are MNHNS and SASEGT. CDR3 sequence reads: CASSDYANLPQHF. In nucleotides, the CDR3 is TGTGCCAGCAGTGATTACGCTAACCTGCCCCAGCATTTT.

This clone was seen once. The chain joins TRBV6-5 to TRBJ2-5; the D call may be TRBD1 or TRBD2 (6 bases each). V lost 0 bases to trimming and J lost 5 bases, with 16 bases between them. The CDR3 consists of 16 residues. In germline, CDR1 is MNHEY, CDR2 SVGAGI. The CDR3 region is CASSYSWRGQGETQYF. The CDR3 region has the DNA TGTGCCAGCAGTTACTCCTGGCGGGGACAAGGGGAGACCCAGTACTTC.